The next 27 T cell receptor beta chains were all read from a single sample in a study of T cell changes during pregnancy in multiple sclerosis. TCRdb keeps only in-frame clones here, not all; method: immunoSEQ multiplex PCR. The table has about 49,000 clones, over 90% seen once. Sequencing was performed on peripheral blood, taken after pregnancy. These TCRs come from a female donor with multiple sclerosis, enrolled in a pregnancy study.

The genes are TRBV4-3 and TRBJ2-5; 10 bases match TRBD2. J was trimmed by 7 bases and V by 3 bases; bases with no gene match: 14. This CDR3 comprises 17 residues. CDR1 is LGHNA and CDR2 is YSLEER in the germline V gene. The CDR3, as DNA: TGCGCCAGCAGCCAGGTGCGGGGACTAGCGTCGAGCGGGACCCAGTACTTC. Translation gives CASSQVRGLASSGTQYF.

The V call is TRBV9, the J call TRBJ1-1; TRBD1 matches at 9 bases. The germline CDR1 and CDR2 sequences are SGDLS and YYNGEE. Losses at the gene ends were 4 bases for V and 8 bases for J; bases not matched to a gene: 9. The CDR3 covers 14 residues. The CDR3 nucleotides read TGTGCCAGCAGCCTAGAGGGACAGGGTGGGGAAGCTTTCTTT. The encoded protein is CASSLEGQGGEAFF.

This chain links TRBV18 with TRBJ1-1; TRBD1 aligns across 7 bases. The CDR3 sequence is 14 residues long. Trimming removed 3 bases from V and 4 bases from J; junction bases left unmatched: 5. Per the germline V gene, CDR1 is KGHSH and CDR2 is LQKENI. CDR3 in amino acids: CASSPLDRATEAFF. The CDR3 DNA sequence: TGTGCCAGCTCACCTTTAGACAGGGCCACTGAAGCTTTCTTT.

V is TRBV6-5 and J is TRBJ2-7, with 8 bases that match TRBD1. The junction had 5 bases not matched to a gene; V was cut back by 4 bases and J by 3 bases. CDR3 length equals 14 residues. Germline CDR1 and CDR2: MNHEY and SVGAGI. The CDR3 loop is CASSSSTGVYEQYF. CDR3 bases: TGTGCCAGCAGTTCCTCGACAGGGGTCTACGAGCAGTACTTC.

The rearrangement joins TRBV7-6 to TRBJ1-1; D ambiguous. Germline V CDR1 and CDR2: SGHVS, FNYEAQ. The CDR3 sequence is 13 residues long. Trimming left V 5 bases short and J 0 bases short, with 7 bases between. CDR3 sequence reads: CASSPYMNTEAFF. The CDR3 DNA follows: TGTGCCAGCAGCCCTTATATGAACACTGAAGCTTTCTTT. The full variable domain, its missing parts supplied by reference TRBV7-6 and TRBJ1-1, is GAGVSQSPRYKVTKRGQDVALRCDPISGHVSLYWYRQALGQGPEFLTYFNYEAQQDKSGLPNDRFSAERPEGSISTLTIQRTEQRDSAMYRCASSPYMNTEAFFGQGTRLTVV.

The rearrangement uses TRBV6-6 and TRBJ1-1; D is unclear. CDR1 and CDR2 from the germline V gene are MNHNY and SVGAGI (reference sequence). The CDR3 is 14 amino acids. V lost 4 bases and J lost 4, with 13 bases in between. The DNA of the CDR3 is TGTGCCAGCAGTTCCGCTGCCGGTGGCACTGAAGCTTTCTTT. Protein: CASSSAAGGTEAFF.

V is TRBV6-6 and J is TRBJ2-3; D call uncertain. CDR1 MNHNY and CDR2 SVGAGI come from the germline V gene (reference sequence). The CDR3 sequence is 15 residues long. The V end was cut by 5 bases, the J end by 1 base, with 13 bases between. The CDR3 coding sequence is TGTGCCAGCAGTACCATTGCCGCAGGCACAGATACGCAGTATTTT. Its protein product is CASSTIAAGTDTQYF.

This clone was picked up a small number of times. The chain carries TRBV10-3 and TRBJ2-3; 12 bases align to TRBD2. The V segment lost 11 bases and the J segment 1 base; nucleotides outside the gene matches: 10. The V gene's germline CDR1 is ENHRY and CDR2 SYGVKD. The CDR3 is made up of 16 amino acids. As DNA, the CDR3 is TGTGCCTCAAACCCCAGACTAGCGGGGGGCACAGATACGCAGTATTTT. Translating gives CASNPRLAGGTDTQYF.

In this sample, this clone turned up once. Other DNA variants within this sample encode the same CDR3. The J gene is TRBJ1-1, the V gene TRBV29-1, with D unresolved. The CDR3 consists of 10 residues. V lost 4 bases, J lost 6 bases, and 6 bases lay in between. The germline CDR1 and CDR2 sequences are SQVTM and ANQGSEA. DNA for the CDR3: TGCAGCGTTGCAGGTGCTGAAGCTTTCTTT. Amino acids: CSVAGAEAFF.

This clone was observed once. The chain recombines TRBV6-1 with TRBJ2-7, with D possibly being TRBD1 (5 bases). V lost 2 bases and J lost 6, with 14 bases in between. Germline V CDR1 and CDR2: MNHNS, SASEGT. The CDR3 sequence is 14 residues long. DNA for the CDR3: TGTGCCAGCAGTGAAAGGAGCAGGGCGCCCGAGCAGTACTTC. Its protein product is CASSERSRAPEQYF.

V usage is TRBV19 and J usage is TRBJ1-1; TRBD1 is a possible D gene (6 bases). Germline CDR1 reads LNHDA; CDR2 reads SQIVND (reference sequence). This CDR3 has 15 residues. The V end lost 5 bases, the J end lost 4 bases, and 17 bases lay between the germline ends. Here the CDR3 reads CASSSPQGGVTEAFF. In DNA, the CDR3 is TGTGCCAGTAGTTCGCCACAGGGAGGGGTCACTGAAGCTTTCTTT.

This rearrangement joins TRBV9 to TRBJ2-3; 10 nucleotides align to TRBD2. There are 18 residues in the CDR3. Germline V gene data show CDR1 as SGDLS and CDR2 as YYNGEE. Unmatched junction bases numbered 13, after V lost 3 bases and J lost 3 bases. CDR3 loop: CASSARWRSGGVTDTQYF. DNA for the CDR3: TGTGCCAGCAGCGCCCGATGGCGGAGCGGGGGGGTGACAGATACGCAGTATTTT.

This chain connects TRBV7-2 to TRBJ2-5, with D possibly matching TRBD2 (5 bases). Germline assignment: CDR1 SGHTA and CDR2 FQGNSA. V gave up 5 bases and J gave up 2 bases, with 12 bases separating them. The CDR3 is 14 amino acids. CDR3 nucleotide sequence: TGTGCCAGCAGCAGCGGACGGTCACAAGAGACCCAGTACTTC. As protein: CASSSGRSQETQYF.

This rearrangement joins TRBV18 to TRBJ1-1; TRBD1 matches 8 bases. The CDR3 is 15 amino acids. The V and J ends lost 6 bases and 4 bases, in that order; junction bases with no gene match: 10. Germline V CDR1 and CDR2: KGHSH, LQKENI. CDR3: CASSPDREITTEAFF. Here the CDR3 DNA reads TGTGCCAGCTCGCCGGACAGGGAGATTACCACTGAAGCTTTCTTT.

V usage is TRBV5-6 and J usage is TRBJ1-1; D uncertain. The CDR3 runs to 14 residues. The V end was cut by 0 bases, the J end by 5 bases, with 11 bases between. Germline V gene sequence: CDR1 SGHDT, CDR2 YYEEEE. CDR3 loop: CASSLAGGSTEAFF. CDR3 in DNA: TGTGCCAGCAGCTTGGCCGGCGGGAGTACTGAAGCTTTCTTT.

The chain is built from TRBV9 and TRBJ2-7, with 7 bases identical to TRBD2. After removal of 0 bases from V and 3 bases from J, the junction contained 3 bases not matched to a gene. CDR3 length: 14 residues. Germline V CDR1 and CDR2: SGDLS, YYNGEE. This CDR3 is CASSVGGGNYEQYF. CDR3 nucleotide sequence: TGTGCCAGCAGCGTAGGGGGGGGGAACTACGAGCAGTACTTC.

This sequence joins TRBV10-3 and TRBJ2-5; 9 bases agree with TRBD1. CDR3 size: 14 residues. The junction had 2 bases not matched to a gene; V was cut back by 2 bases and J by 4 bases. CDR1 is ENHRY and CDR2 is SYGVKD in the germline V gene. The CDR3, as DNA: TGTGCCATCAGTGAGCCGGACAGGGGAGAGACCCAGTACTTC. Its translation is CAISEPDRGETQYF.

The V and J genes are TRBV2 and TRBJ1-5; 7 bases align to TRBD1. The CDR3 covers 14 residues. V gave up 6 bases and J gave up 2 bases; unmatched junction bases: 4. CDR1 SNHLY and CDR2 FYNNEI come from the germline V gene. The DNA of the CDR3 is TGTGCCAGCAGCGGTACAGGGGGCAATCAGCCCCAGCATTTT. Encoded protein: CASSGTGGNQPQHF.

CDR3 amino acids: CATGGQGASPLHF. In DNA form, the CDR3 reads TGTGCCACGGGAGGACAGGGGGCTTCACCCCTCCACTTT. The chain uses TRBV10-3 and TRBJ1-6; 11 nucleotides align to TRBD1. Germline V CDR1 and CDR2: ENHRY, SYGVKD. Trimming cost V 10 bases and J 9 bases; bases outside gene matches: 5. CDR3 length: 13 residues.

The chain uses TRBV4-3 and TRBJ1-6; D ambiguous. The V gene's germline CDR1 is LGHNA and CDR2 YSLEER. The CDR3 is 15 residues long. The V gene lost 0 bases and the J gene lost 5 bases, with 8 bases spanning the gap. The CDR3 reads CASSQDIGDNSPLHF. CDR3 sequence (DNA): TGCGCCAGCAGCCAAGATATCGGGGATAATTCACCCCTCCACTTT.

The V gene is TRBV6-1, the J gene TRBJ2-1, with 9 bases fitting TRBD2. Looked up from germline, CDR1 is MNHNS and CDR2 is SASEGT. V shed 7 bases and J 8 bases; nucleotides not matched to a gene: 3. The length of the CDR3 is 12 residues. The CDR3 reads CASILAGYEQFF. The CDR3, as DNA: TGTGCCAGCATCCTAGCGGGGTATGAGCAGTTCTTC.

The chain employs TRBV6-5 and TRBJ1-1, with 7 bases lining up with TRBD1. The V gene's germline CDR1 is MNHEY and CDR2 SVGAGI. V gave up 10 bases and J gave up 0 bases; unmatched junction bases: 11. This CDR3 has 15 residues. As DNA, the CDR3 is TGTGCCACCTTAAGGACAGGTATCATGAACACTGAAGCTTTCTTT. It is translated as CATLRTGIMNTEAFF.

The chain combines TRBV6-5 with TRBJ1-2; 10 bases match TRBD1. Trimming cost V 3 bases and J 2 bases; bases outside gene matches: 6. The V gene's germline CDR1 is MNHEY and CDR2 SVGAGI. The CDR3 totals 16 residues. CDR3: CASSYDTGQGNYGYTF. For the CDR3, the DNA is TGTGCCAGCAGTTATGACACGGGACAGGGGAACTATGGCTACACCTTC.

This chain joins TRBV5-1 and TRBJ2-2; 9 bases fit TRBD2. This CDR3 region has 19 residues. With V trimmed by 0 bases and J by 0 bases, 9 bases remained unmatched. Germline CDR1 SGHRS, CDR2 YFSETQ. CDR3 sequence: CASSLGVSGGIPNTGELFF. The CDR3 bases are TGCGCCAGCAGCTTGGGCGTGAGCGGGGGGATTCCGAACACCGGGGAGCTGTTTTTT.

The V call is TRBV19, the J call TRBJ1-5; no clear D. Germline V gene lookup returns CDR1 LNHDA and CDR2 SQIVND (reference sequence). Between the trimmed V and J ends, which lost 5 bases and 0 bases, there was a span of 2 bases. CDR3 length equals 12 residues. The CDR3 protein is CASSYSNQPQHF. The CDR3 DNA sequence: TGTGCCAGTAGTTATAGCAATCAGCCCCAGCATTTT.

CDR3 nucleotide sequence: TGTGCCACCAGCAGAGATCTGGCTAGCGGGGGTATGTACCAAGAGACCCAGTACTTC. Amino acid sequence: CATSRDLASGGMYQETQYF. The gene calls are TRBV15 and TRBJ2-5, with 10 bases aligning to TRBD2. Per germline, CDR1 LNHNV and CDR2 YYDKDF (reference sequence). J gave up 0 bases and V 0 bases, and 10 bases lay outside the gene matches. This CDR3 contains 19 residues. Combining the CDR3 with reference TRBV15 and TRBJ2-5 gives the whole variable domain DAMVIQNPRYQVTQFGKPVTLSCSQTLNHNVMYWYQQKSSQAPKLLFHYYDKDFNNEADTPDNFQSRRPNTSFCFLDIRSPGLGDTAMYLCATSRDLASGGMYQETQYFGPGTRLLVL.

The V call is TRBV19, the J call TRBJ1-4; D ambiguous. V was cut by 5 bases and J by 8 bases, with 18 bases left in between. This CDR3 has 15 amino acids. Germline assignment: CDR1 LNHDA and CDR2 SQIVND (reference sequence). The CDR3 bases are TGTGCCAGTAGTCCCCCTGTCGGTGCTTGGGAAAAACTGTTTTTT. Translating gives CASSPPVGAWEKLFF.